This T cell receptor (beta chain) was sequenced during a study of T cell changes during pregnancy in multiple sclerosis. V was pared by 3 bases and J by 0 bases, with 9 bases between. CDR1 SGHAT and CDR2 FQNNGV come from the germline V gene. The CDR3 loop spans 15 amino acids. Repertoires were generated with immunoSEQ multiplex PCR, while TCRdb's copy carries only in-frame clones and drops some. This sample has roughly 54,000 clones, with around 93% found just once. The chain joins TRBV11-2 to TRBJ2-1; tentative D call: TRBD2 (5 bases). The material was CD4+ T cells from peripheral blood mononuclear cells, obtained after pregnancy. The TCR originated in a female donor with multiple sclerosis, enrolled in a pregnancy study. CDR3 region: CASSLIGSSYNEQFF. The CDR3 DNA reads TGTGCCAGCAGCTTGATAGGGAGCTCCTACAATGAGCAGTTCTTC. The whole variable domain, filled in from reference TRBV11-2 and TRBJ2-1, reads EAGVAQSPRYKIIEKRQSVAFWCNPISGHATLYWYQQILGQGPKLLIQFQNNGVVDDSQLPKDRFSAERLKGVDSTLKIQPAKLEDSAVYLCASSLIGSSYNEQFFGPGTRLTVL.